The entry below describes one T cell receptor beta chain. CDR3 length equals 16 residues. With 3 bases removed from V and 0 bases from J, the gap between germline ends came to 13 bases. Germline CDR1 reads KGHSH; CDR2 reads LQKENI. These data are taken from a study of blood T cell repertoires in COVID-19. In the study overall: T cells, B-cell-depleted T cells, or PBMCs supplied cDNA or gDNA.

Source study methods: Reference gene primer amplification yielded estimated nucleated cell counts. Repertoires were generated with immunoSEQ multiplex PCR, while TCRdb's copy carries only in-frame clones and drops some. The V and J calls and the clone size are those of that table, but D and trimming were determined from the DNA. The table includes 150,000 to 200,000 clones, 70% to 90% detected once. The sequenced sample was peripheral blood. The TCR was taken from a woman between 65 and 79 years old with acute or convalescent COVID-19. The chain uses TRBV18 and TRBJ2-3; D gene uncertain. In DNA, the CDR3 is TGTGCCAGCTCACCTCCCGGAGACCCTAGCACAGATACGCAGTATTTT. Residues: CASSPPGDPSTDTQYF.